The T cell receptor (beta chain) under discussion was sequenced for a study of T cells in Graves' hyperthyroidism and ophthalmopathy. Of note for this clonotype: A single base separates this from a much larger clone, so it may be a read error.

The CDR3 sequence is 13 residues long. The V gene lost 6 bases and the J gene lost 6 bases, with 18 bases spanning the gap. Germline CDR1 reads SQVTM; CDR2 reads ANQGSEA. The source material, RNA transcripts, was used to amplify TCR beta CDR3 regions. HTBI primers were used for first-round RT-PCR of the TCR CDR3. Each CDR3 protein is one row after TCRdb ran MiXCR on the multiplex PCR reads. The sample carries 550,000 to 650,000 distinct CDR3 sequences, approximately 15% recorded once. Input material: blood. The V call is TRBV29-1, the J call TRBJ2-7, with D unresolved. The receptor was isolated from a woman in her 30s with Graves' hyperthyroidism that later progressed to Graves' ophthalmopathy. DNA for the CDR3: TGCAGCGTCTGGGGTGGGTCGGGCTGCGAGCAGTACTTC. It is translated as CSVWGGSGCEQYF.